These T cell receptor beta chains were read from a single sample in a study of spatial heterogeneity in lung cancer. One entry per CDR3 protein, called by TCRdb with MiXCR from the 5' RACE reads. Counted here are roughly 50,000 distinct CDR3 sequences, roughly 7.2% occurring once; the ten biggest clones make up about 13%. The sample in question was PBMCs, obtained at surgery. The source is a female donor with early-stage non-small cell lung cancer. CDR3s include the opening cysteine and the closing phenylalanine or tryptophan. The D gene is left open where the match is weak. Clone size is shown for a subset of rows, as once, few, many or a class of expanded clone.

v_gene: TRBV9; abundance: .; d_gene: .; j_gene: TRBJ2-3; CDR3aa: CASSVKDTQYF; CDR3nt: TGTGCCAGCAGCGTAAAAGATACGCAGTATTTT
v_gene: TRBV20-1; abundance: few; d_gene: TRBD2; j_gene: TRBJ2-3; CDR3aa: CSARDVAGGTDTQYF; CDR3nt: TGCAGTGCTAGAGATGTGGCGGGGGGGACAGATACGCAGTATTTT
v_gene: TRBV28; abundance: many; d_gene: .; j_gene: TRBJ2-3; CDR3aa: CASSFPGITDTQYF; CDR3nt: TGTGCCAGCAGTTTTCCGGGGATAACAGATACGCAGTATTTT
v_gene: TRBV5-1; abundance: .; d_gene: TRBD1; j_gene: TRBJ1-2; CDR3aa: CASSSDRDYGYTF; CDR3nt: TGCGCCAGCAGCTCGGACAGGGACTATGGCTACACCTTC
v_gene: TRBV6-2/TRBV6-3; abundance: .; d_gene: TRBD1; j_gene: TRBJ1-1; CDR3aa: CASRSDRGLSEAFF; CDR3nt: TGTGCCAGCAGGAGCGACAGGGGGCTTTCTGAAGCTTTCTTT
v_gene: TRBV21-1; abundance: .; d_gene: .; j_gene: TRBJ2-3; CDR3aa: CASSKPEGKGTDMQYF; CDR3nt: TGTGCCAGCAGCAAACCGGAGGGGAAGGGCACAGATATGCAGTATTTT
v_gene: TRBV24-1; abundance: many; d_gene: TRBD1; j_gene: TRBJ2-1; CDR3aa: CATSDSGQGSNEQFF; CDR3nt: TGTGCCACCAGTGATTCGGGACAGGGGTCAAATGAGCAGTTCTTC
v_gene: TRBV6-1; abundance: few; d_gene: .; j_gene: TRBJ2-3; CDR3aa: CASRGGAEDTQYF; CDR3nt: TGTGCCAGCAGAGGAGGGGCGGAGGATACGCAGTATTTT
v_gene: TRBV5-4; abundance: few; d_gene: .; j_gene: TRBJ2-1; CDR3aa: CASSLAIPLAHEQFF; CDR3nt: TGTGCCAGCAGCTTAGCTATCCCACTAGCCCATGAGCAGTTCTTC
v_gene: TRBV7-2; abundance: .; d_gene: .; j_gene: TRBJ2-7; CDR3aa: CASSLVGTNSYEQYF; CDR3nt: TGTGCCAGCAGCTTAGTGGGGACCAACTCCTACGAGCAGTACTTC
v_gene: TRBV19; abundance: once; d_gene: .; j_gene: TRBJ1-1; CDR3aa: CASSGTGIVSNTEAFF; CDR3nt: TGTGCCAGTTCCGGGACGGGGATAGTCTCCAACACTGAAGCTTTCTTT
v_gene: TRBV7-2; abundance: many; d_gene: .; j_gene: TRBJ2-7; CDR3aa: CASSLRPGWYEQYF; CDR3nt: TGTGCCAGCAGCTTACGCCCGGGGTGGTACGAGCAGTACTTC
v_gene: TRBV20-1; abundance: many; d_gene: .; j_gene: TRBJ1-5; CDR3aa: CSASWGDSNQPQHF; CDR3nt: TGCAGTGCGAGTTGGGGGGATAGCAATCAGCCCCAGCATTTT
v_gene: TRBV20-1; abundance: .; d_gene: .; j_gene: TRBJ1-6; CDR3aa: CSARELLPNSPLHF; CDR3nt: TGCAGTGCTAGAGAACTCCTACCCAATTCACCCCTCCACTTT
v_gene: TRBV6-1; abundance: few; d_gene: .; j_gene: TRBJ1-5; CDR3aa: CANSQGGNQPQHF; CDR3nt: TGTGCCAATTCACAGGGAGGCAATCAGCCCCAGCATTTT
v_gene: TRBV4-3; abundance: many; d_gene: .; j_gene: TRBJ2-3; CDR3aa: CASSPRAVDTQYF; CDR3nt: TGCGCCAGCAGCCCCAGGGCGGTAGATACGCAGTATTTT
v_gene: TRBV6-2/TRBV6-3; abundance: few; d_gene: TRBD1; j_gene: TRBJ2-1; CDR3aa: CASSTGVRGPYNEQFF; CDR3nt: TGTGCCAGCAGTACTGGAGTCAGGGGGCCCTACAATGAGCAGTTCTTC
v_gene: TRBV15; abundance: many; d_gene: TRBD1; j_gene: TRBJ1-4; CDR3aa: CATSPGRGDSNEKLFF; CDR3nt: TGTGCCACCAGCCCGGGCAGGGGGGACTCTAATGAAAAACTGTTTTTT
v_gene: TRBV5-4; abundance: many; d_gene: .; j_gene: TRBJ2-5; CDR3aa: CASSLYEGTPQETQYF; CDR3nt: TGTGCCAGCAGCTTGTATGAGGGGACGCCTCAAGAGACCCAGTACTTC
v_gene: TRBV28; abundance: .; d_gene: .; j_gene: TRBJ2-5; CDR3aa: CASSGVGETQYF; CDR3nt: TGTGCGAGTTCAGGGGTTGGAGAGACCCAGTACTTC
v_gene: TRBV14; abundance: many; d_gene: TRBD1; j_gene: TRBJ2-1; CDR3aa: CASSSLGTGSRNEQFF; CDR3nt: TGTGCCAGCAGTTCATTAGGGACAGGTTCGAGGAATGAGCAGTTCTTC
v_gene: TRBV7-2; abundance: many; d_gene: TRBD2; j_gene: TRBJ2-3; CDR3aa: CASSLEAPRGGLDTQYF; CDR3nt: TGTGCCAGCAGCTTAGAGGCCCCGCGGGGGGGTTTGGATACGCAGTATTTT
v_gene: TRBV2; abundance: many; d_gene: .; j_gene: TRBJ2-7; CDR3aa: CASREGSSYEQYF; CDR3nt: TGTGCCAGCAGGGAGGGCAGTTCCTACGAGCAGTACTTC
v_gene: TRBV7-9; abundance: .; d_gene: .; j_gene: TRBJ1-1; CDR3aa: CASSLALLNTEAFF; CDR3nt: TGTGCCAGCAGCTTAGCTCTTTTGAACACTGAAGCTTTCTTT
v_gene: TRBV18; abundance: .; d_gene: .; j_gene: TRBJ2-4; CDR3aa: CASSPPWDTSSIQYF; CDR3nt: TGTGCCAGCTCACCACCTTGGGACACATCGAGCATTCAGTACTTC
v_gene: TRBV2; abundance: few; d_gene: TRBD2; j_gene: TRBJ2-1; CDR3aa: CASTSGGVGNEQFF; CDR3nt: TGTGCCAGCACTAGCGGGGGGGTCGGCAATGAGCAGTTCTTC
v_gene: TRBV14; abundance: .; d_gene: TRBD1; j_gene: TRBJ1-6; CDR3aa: CASSQDWVTGTGAPDFGSPLHF; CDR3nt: TGTGCCAGCAGCCAAGATTGGGTTACCGGGACAGGCGCTCCGGATTTTGGGTCACCCCTCCACTTT
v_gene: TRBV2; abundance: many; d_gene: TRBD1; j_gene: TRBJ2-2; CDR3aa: CASSDRAGELFF; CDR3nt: TGTGCCAGTAGCGACAGGGCCGGGGAGCTGTTTTTT
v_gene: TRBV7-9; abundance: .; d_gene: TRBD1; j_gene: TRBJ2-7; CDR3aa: CASSLARTGGTHEQYF; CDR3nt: TGTGCCAGCAGCTTAGCGAGGACAGGGGGCACCCACGAGCAGTACTTC
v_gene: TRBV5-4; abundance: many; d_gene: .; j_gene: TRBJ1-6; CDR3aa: CASSLRGVYNSPLHF; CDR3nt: TGTGCCAGCAGCCTCCGGGGCGTCTATAATTCACCCCTCCACTTT
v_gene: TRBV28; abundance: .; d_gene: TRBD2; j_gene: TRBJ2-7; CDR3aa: CASSLSFSGGYPYEQYF; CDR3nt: TGTGCCAGCAGTTTAAGTTTTAGCGGGGGATATCCCTACGAGCAGTACTTC
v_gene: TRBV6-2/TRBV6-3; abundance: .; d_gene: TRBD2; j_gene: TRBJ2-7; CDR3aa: CASSRTSGALFYEQYF; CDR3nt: TGTGCCAGCAGTCGGACTAGCGGGGCCCTTTTTTACGAGCAGTACTTC
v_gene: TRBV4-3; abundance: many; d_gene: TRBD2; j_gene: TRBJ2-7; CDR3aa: CASSQDAGGAYEQYF; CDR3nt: TGCGCCAGCAGCCAAGATGCGGGAGGGGCCTACGAGCAGTACTTC
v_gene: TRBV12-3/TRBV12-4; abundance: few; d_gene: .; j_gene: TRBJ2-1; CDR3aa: CASSLVRGSGEQFF; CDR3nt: TGTGCCAGCAGTTTAGTAAGGGGGTCCGGAGAGCAGTTCTTC
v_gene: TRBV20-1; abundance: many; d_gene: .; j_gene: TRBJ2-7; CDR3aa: CSATVLPGHLTSYEQYF; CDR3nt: TGCAGTGCTACAGTTCTTCCCGGACACCTGACGTCCTACGAGCAGTACTTC
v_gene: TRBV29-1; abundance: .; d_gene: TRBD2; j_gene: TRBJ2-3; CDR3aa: CSIGLLAGSTDTQYF; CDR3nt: TGCAGCATCGGCCTTCTAGCGGGTAGCACAGATACGCAGTATTTT
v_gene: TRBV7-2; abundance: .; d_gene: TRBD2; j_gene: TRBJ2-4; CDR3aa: CASSGLAGGRAKNIQYF; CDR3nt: TGTGCCAGCAGCGGACTAGCGGGGGGCCGGGCCAAAAACATTCAGTACTTC
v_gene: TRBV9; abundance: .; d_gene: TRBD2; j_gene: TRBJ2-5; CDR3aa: CASSVDLAGLETQYF; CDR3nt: TGTGCCAGCAGCGTAGATCTAGCGGGGTTGGAGACCCAGTACTTC
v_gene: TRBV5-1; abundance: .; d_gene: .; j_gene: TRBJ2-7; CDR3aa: CASSLASRGGEQYF; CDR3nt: TGCGCCAGCAGCTTGGCTAGCCGGGGAGGCGAGCAGTACTTC
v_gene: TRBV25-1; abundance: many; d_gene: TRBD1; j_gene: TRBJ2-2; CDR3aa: CASSDPGGKNTGELFF; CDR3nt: TGTGCCAGCAGTGATCCAGGGGGCAAGAACACCGGGGAGCTGTTTTTT
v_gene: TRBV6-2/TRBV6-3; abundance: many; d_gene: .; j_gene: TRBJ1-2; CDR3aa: CASIRGPRDNYGYTF; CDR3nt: TGTGCCAGCATCCGGGGGCCCCGGGACAACTATGGCTACACCTTC
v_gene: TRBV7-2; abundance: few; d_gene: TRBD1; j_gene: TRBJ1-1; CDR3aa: CASSAGGTGAFF; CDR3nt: TGTGCCAGCAGCGCGGGGGGGACAGGGGCTTTCTTT
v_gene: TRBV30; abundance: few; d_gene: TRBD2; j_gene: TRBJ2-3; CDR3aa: CAWSGGLVPDTQYF; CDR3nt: TGTGCCTGGAGTGGGGGACTAGTTCCAGATACGCAGTATTTT
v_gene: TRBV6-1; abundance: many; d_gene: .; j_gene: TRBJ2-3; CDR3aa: CASSPGTYNTDTQYF; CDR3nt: TGTGCCAGCAGTCCTGGGACCTACAACACAGATACGCAGTATTTT
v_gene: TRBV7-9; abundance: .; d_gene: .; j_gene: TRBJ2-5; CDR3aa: CASSLVEGSLTSQYF; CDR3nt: TGTGCCAGCAGCTTAGTCGAGGGCTCTCTAACTTCACAGTACTTC
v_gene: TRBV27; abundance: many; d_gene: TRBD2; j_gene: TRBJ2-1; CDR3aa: CASSLYPGTSGGGNEQFF; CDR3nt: TGTGCCAGCAGTCTCTATCCCGGGACTAGCGGGGGGGGCAATGAGCAGTTCTTC
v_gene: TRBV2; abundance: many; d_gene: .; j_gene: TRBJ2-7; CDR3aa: CAIMPVGNEQYF; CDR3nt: TGTGCCATAATGCCGGTCGGCAACGAGCAGTACTTC
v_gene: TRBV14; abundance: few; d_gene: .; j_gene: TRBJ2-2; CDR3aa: CASSPYRGATGELFF; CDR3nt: TGTGCCAGCAGCCCATATCGGGGGGCGACCGGGGAGCTGTTTTTT
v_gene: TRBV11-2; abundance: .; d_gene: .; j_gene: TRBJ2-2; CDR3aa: CASSLADRNTGELFF; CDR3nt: TGTGCCAGCAGCTTAGCTGACAGGAACACCGGGGAGCTGTTTTTT
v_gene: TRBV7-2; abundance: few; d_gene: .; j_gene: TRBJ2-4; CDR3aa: CASSPGQPKNIQYF; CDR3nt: TGTGCCAGCAGCCCAGGACAGCCGAAAAACATTCAGTACTTC
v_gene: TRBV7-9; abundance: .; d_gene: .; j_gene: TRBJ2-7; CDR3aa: CASSYAVSYEQYF; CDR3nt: TGTGCCAGCAGCTACGCGGTATCCTACGAGCAGTACTTC
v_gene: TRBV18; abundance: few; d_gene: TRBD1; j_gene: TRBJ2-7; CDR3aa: CASSPRTGEDEQYF; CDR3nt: TGTGCCAGCTCACCACGAACAGGGGAAGACGAGCAGTACTTC
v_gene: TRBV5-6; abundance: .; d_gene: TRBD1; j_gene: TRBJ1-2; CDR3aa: CASSLGTGGNYGYTF; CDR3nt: TGTGCCAGCAGCCTAGGAACAGGGGGAAACTATGGCTACACCTTC
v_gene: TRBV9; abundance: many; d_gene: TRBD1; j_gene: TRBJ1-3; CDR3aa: CASSPRGQGDLSGNTIYF; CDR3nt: TGTGCCAGCAGCCCCAGGGGACAGGGGGATCTCTCTGGAAACACCATATATTTT